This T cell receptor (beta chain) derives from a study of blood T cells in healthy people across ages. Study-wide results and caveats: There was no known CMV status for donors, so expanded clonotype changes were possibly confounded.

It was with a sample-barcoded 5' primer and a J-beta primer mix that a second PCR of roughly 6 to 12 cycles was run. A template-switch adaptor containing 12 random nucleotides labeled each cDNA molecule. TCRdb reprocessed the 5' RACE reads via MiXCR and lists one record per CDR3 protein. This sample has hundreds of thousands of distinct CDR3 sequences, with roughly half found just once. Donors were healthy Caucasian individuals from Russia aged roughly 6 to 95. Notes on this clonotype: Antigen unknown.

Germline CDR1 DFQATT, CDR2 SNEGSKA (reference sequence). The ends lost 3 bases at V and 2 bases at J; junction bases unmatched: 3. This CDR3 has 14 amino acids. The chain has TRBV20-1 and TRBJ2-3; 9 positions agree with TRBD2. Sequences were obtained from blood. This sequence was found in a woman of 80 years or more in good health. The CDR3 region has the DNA TGCAGTGCTAGTCTAGCGGGGAACACAGATACGCAGTATTTT. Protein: CSASLAGNTDTQYF.